This T cell receptor (beta chain) was recorded in a study of T-cell memory formation after mild COVID-19. The CDR3 is made up of 13 amino acids. Germline CDR1 is SEHNR and CDR2 is FQNEAQ (reference sequence). Trimming stripped 8 bases from V and 0 bases from J, with 10 bases between. This clonotype showed up just a few times. TCRdb itself ran the 5' RACE reads through MiXCR, one entry per CDR3 protein. Altogether approximately 390,000 distinct CDR3 sequences are present, more than 15% being singletons, with the ten largest covering roughly 21%. The specimen was PBMCs or a T cell subset sorted from them (not recorded which). This TCR was recovered from a man in his late teens or twenties who had mild COVID-19 (a few samples of this study predate the infection). Cell type and time point are not known. The gene calls are TRBV7-9 and TRBJ1-1; tentatively, D is TRBD1 (5 bases). CDR3 protein: CASLDSLNTEAFF. In DNA form, the CDR3 reads TGTGCCAGCTTAGACAGTTTGAACACTGAAGCTTTCTTT.